These 31 T cell receptor beta chains originate from one sample sequenced in a study of control samples from healthy donors and cancer patients. Profiling relied on immunoSEQ multiplex PCR, and the TCRdb table lists in-frame clones only, not all of them. Counted here are more than 80,000 clones, approximately 95% occurring once; the ten biggest clones make up around 8.2%. The sample was blood. These receptors were obtained from a young man in good health.

This chain joins TRBV19 and TRBJ1-4, with 7 bases matching TRBD1. J was trimmed by 8 bases and V by 2 bases; bases with no gene match: 5. CDR1 LNHDA and CDR2 SQIVND come from the germline V gene (reference sequence). This CDR3 is built from 14 residues. For the CDR3, the DNA is TGTGCCAGTAGTATAAGGGGGCGCTGGGAAAAACTGTTTTTT. The encoded protein is CASSIRGRWEKLFF. Full variable domain (missing parts from reference TRBV19 and TRBJ1-4): DGGITQSPKYLFRKEGQNVTLSCEQNLNHDAMYWYRQDPGQGLRLIYYSQIVNDFQKGDIAEGYSVSREKKESFPLTVTSAQKNPTAFYLCASSIRGRWEKLFFGSGTQLSVL.

This clone has just one count. The chain is built from TRBV9 and TRBJ2-7; a weak D match, TRBD2 (6 bases). Trimming left V 0 bases short and J 4 bases short, with 8 bases between. CDR3 length equals 13 residues. CDR1 is SGDLS and CDR2 is YYNGEE in the germline V gene. The CDR3 DNA reads as TGTGCCAGCAGCGTAGGACTAGGTTACGAGCAGTACTTC. It yields the protein CASSVGLGYEQYF.

The chain recombines TRBV4-2 with TRBJ1-1; D unresolved. Per the germline V gene, CDR1 is LGHNA and CDR2 is YNFKEQ. V shed 5 bases and J shed 4 bases, with 11 bases lying between them. CDR3 size: 13 residues. CDR3 residues: CASSSRGSTEAFF. CDR3 DNA: TGTGCCAGCAGCTCACGGGGTAGCACTGAAGCTTTCTTT.

CDR3 region: CASNLREKLFF. CDR3 DNA: TGTGCCAGCAATTTGAGGGAAAAACTGTTTTTT. V and J are TRBV2 and TRBJ1-4, with unresolved D. This CDR3 has 11 amino acids. The V end was cut by 7 bases, the J end by 8 bases, with 8 bases between. Germline V lookup: CDR1 SNHLY, CDR2 FYNNEI. Supplemented by reference TRBV2 and TRBJ1-4, the full variable domain reads EPEVTQTPSHQVTQMGQEVILRCVPISNHLYFYWYRQILGQKVEFLVSFYNNEISEKSEIFDDQFSVERPDGSNFTLKIRSTKLEDSAMYFCASNLREKLFFGSGTQLSVL.

The chain employs TRBV11-2 and TRBJ2-2; D unclear. The V gene's germline CDR1 is SGHAT and CDR2 FQNNGV. Trimming stripped 5 bases from V and 6 bases from J, with 10 bases between. The CDR3 has 13 residues. In DNA form, the CDR3 reads TGTGCCAGCAGCCGTCAGAGATCCGGGGAGCTGTTTTTT. It translates to CASSRQRSGELFF.

The V and J genes are TRBV3-1 (or the pseudogene TRBV3-2) and TRBJ1-1; D uncertain. V lost 4 bases and J lost 4, with 4 bases in between. CDR3 length: 11 residues. Germline V gene data show CDR1 as LGHDT and CDR2 as YNNKEL (reference sequence). The CDR3 loop is CASSRGTEAFF. The CDR3 coding sequence is TGTGCCAGCAGCCGTGGCACTGAAGCTTTCTTT.

The CDR3 sequence is CASREQGATEAFF. The CDR3 bases are TGTGCCAGCAGGGAACAGGGGGCAACTGAAGCTTTCTTT. The chain has TRBV28 and TRBJ1-1, with 9 bases fitting TRBD1. This CDR3 has 13 residues. CDR1 and CDR2 from the germline V gene are MDHEN and SYDVKM. The V and J ends lost 6 bases and 5 bases, in that order; junction bases with no gene match: 4.

The rearrangement joins TRBV5-6 to TRBJ1-2; TRBD1 aligns across 9 bases. CDR3 size: 15 residues. Germline CDR1 is SGHDT and CDR2 is YYEEEE. V trimming: 0 bases; J trimming: 6 bases; junction bases outside the gene matches: 6. For the CDR3, the DNA is TGTGCCAGCAGCTTGGCCGGGACAGGGTCGCATGGCTACACCTTC. This codes for CASSLAGTGSHGYTF.

The V gene is TRBV6-4, the J gene TRBJ1-5; D may be TRBD1 (5 bases). The CDR3 is made up of 18 amino acids. V was clipped by 7 bases and J by 0 bases, with 22 bases between them. Germline CDR1 reads MRHNA; CDR2 reads SNTAGT. The CDR3 DNA follows: TGTGCCAGCAAACAAAAGACTGACAGCTCCTATAGCAATCAGCCCCAGCATTTT. This translates into CASKQKTDSSYSNQPQHF.

This chain's CDR3 is CASSLWRGQGNEQFF. DNA of the CDR3: TGTGCCAGCAGCTTGTGGAGGGGGCAGGGCAATGAGCAGTTCTTC. This sequence joins TRBV11-2 and TRBJ2-1; D perhaps matches TRBD1 (7 bases). The CDR3 has 15 residues. Germline-derived CDR1 and CDR2 are SGHAT and FQNNGV. Trimming stripped 3 bases from V and 6 bases from J, with 15 bases between.

The chain links TRBV10-2 to TRBJ1-1; D call uncertain. The V end lost 8 bases, the J end lost 2 bases, and 3 bases lay between the germline ends. Germline CDR1 is WSHSY and CDR2 is SAAADI. The CDR3 has 10 amino acids. The CDR3 DNA reads TGCGCCAGCTTTAACACTGAAGCTTTCTTT. This encodes CASFNTEAFF.

V usage is TRBV4-3 and J usage is TRBJ2-1, with 7 positions matching TRBD2. V lost 2 bases, J lost 6 bases, and 13 bases stayed unmatched. Germline V CDR1 and CDR2: LGHNA, YSLEER. This CDR3 has 17 amino acids. CDR3 in amino acids: CASSQRGRASGFNEQFF. The CDR3 DNA sequence: TGCGCCAGCAGCCAACGAGGCCGGGCTAGCGGTTTCAATGAGCAGTTCTTC.

The chain recombines TRBV12-3 or TRBV12-4 with TRBJ1-2; unclear D gene. Trimming took off 4 bases at V and 3 bases at J, with 9 bases between the two ends. The CDR3 covers 13 residues. For the CDR3, the DNA is TGTGCCAGCAGTTCACAAGTTTACTATGGCTACACCTTC. Its protein is CASSSQVYYGYTF.

The J gene is TRBJ2-5, the V gene TRBV18; 14 nucleotides line up with TRBD2. The CDR3 runs 15 residues. V shed 6 bases, J shed 4 bases, and the junction held 4 bases outside the gene matches. Germline V lookup: CDR1 KGHSH, CDR2 LQKENI. The CDR3 DNA sequence: TGTGCCAGCTCCTCGGGACTAGCGGGAGTAGAGACCCAGTACTTC. Amino acids: CASSSGLAGVETQYF.

The rearrangement joins TRBV19 to TRBJ1-2, with D perhaps TRBD1 (5 bases). The V gene's germline CDR1 is LNHDA and CDR2 SQIVND (reference sequence). The V end was cut by 0 bases, the J end by 8 bases, with 10 bases between. The length of the CDR3 is 13 residues. This CDR3 reads CASSIDLRGGYTF. CDR3 sequence (DNA): TGTGCCAGTAGTATAGATCTTCGGGGCGGCTACACCTTC.

This clone has only one observation. The genes are TRBV11-3 and TRBJ1-2; 7 nucleotides line up with TRBD1. The junction had 14 bases not matched to a gene; V was cut back by 6 bases and J by 7 bases. This CDR3 is built from 15 residues. Germline CDR1 and CDR2: SGHNT and YENEEA. For the CDR3, the DNA is TGTGCCAGCAGACCACACCAGACAGGGAGGTCTGGCTACACCTTC. It encodes CASRPHQTGRSGYTF.

The gene calls are TRBV14 and TRBJ2-7, with D perhaps matching TRBD1 (6 bases). The CDR3 contains 15 residues. The germline V gene has CDR1 SGHDN and CDR2 FVKESK. V lost 1 base to trimming and J lost 3 bases, with 13 bases between them. CDR3 bases: TGTGCCAGCAGCCAAGTAACAGGGTCTCTCTACGAGCAGTACTTC. Residues: CASSQVTGSLYEQYF.

The chain is built from TRBV3-1 (or the pseudogene TRBV3-2) and TRBJ2-3, with D possibly being TRBD1 or TRBD2 (5 bases each). CDR1 is LGHDT and CDR2 is YNNKEL in the germline V gene (reference sequence). The V end lost 3 bases, the J end lost 4 bases, and 5 bases lay between the germline ends. The CDR3 length is 12 residues. The CDR3 sequence: CASSQGADTQYF. The CDR3 DNA reads as TGTGCCAGCAGCCAGGGGGCAGATACGCAGTATTTT.

This clone was counted a single time. The rearrangement links TRBV6-5 to TRBJ1-4, with TRBD1 matching 8 bases. The length of the CDR3 is 14 residues. Trimming took 5 bases from V and 5 from J; bases not matched to a gene: 4. In germline, CDR1 is MNHEY, CDR2 SVGAGI. CDR3: CASSRTGRNEKLFF. CDR3 coding DNA: TGTGCCAGCAGTCGGACAGGGAGGAATGAAAAACTGTTTTTT.

The CDR3 DNA reads TGTGCCAGCAGTTTTAGGGCAGTAAATGAAAAACTGTTTTTT. This codes for CASSFRAVNEKLFF. The V and J genes are TRBV27 and TRBJ1-4; D call uncertain. This CDR3 is built from 14 residues. Trimming removed 3 bases from V and 5 bases from J, with 10 bases in between. Germline V gene data show CDR1 as MNHEY and CDR2 as SMNVEV (reference sequence).

The rearrangement links TRBV14 to TRBJ2-3, with 11 positions matching TRBD2. V shed 3 bases, J shed 2 bases, and the junction held 4 bases outside the gene matches. The germline V gene has CDR1 SGHDN and CDR2 FVKESK. This CDR3 contains 16 residues. The CDR3 loop is CASSHSGLAATDTQYF. CDR3 sequence (DNA): TGTGCCAGCAGCCACTCGGGACTAGCGGCCACAGATACGCAGTATTTT. The variable domain in full, with the rest retrieved from reference TRBV14 and TRBJ2-3, is EAGVTQFPSHSVIEKGQTVTLRCDPISGHDNLYWYRRVMGKEIKFLLHFVKESKQDESGMPNNRFLAERTGGTYSTLKVQPAELEDSGVYFCASSHSGLAATDTQYFGPGTRLTVL.

The V call is TRBV5-1, the J call TRBJ1-1, with D unresolved. The V end was cut by 1 base, the J end by 0 bases, with 4 bases between. Per the germline V gene, CDR1 is SGHRS and CDR2 is YFSETQ. The CDR3 loop spans 13 amino acids. CDR3 loop: CASSLILNTEAFF. The CDR3 coding sequence is TGCGCCAGCAGCTTGATTTTGAACACTGAAGCTTTCTTT.

This rearrangement joins TRBV29-1 to TRBJ1-2; D is unresolved. The germline V gene has CDR1 SQVTM and CDR2 ANQGSEA. The ends were cut back, 2 bases at V and 2 bases at J, with 9 bases in the middle. The CDR3 length is 13 residues. CDR3 amino acids: CSVEMRENYGYTF. CDR3 nucleotide sequence: TGCAGCGTTGAAATGAGAGAGAACTATGGCTACACCTTC.

This rearrangement joins TRBV15 to TRBJ1-4, with D possibly being TRBD1 (6 bases). The CDR3 sequence is 14 residues long. The germline CDR1 and CDR2 sequences are LNHNV and YYDKDF (reference sequence). V was cut by 5 bases and J by 7 bases, with 14 bases left in between. CDR3 sequence: CATSEQGGGEKLFF. The CDR3 nucleotides read TGTGCCACCAGCGAACAGGGTGGAGGTGAAAAACTGTTTTTT.

The chain's CDR3 is CASIDLNSYGYTF. The CDR3 region has the DNA TGTGCCAGCATTGACCTAAACTCCTATGGCTACACCTTC. This chain links TRBV2 with TRBJ1-2; D ambiguous. V gave up 7 bases and J gave up 4 bases, with 13 bases separating them. Germline V CDR1 and CDR2: SNHLY, FYNNEI. CDR3 size: 13 residues.

The chain has TRBV5-8 and TRBJ2-2, with D possibly being TRBD2 (5 bases). The CDR3 length is 19 residues. The germline CDR1 and CDR2 sequences are SGHTS and YDEGEE. With 4 bases removed from V and 0 bases from J, the gap between germline ends came to 22 bases. The CDR3 DNA reads as TGTGCCAGCAGCAGCTTCCCCGGGATAGCTTTTCCGAACACCGGGGAGCTGTTTTTT. As protein: CASSSFPGIAFPNTGELFF.

This chain connects TRBV12-2 to TRBJ1-3; the table assigns TRBD1, which was not confirmed against the DNA. TRBV12-2 is described as a pseudogene. The CDR3 is made up of 20 amino acids. The CDR3 region has the DNA TGTGCAAGTCGCCCGAACGGGACAGGGACGGTTCTATATTATGGAAACACCATATATTTT. Translated: CASRPNGTGTVLYYGNTIYF.

V and J are TRBV27 and TRBJ2-2, with 7 bases aligning to TRBD1. V lost 5 bases, J lost 4 bases, and 10 bases stayed unmatched. Germline-derived CDR1 and CDR2 are MNHEY and SMNVEV (reference sequence). The CDR3 length is 16 residues. The CDR3 spells CASSPPGQTLTGELFF. CDR3 nucleotide sequence: TGTGCCAGCAGTCCGCCGGGACAGACCCTCACCGGGGAGCTGTTTTTT.

This chain connects TRBV5-6 to TRBJ1-2; tentative D call: TRBD1 (6 bases). The germline gives CDR1 SGHDT, CDR2 YYEEEE. The CDR3 has 14 residues. The V end lost 6 bases, the J end lost 5 bases, and 17 bases lay between the germline ends. For the CDR3, the DNA is TGTGCCAGCACCAAGAGCGGGGGGCGATATGGCTACACCTTC. It is translated as CASTKSGGRYGYTF.

This clone was detected only a few times. This CDR3 is CASSQVWGAEAFF. The CDR3 region has the DNA TGCGCCAGCAGCCAAGTATGGGGCGCTGAAGCTTTCTTT. The V gene is TRBV4-1, the J gene TRBJ1-1; maybe TRBD1 (5 bases). CDR1 MGHRA and CDR2 YSYEKL come from the germline V gene. CDR3 length equals 13 residues. V was clipped by 1 base and J by 6 bases, with 9 bases between them.

The chain combines TRBV4-1 with TRBJ1-1; D not certain. V was pared by 1 base and J by 3 bases, with 3 bases between. Germline V lookup: CDR1 MGHRA, CDR2 YSYEKL. The CDR3 runs 12 residues. The DNA for the CDR3 is TGCGCCAGCAGCCAAGTGCACACTGAAGCTTTCTTT. Encoded protein: CASSQVHTEAFF.